This paragraph reports one T cell receptor (beta chain). No antigen is known for it. This specimen comes from a study of cytomegalovirus exposure and HLA in healthy donors. General study findings and limits: The listing of 150 to 200 TCR beta chains classed them as cytomegalovirus-associated. A later analysis reportedly found that, within productive TCRs, an Asian-associated ancestry cluster had fewer N-insertions than the mean observed across the roughly 700 donors.

The PCR ran on 60 Vbeta and 13 Jbeta primers. The data were produced by immunoSEQ multiplex PCR, yet TCRdb's version contains in-frame clones alone and is incomplete. This table holds 150,000 to 200,000 clones, around 83% found once. Germline-derived CDR1 and CDR2 are GTSNPN and SVGIG (reference sequence). Trimming removed 2 bases from V and 7 bases from J; junction bases left unmatched: 8. The length of the CDR3 is 14 residues. This TCR derives from a man between 40 and 49 years old in good health and CMV-seropositive. The sample taken for sequencing was PBMCs. This chain links TRBV30 with TRBJ2-5; 9 nucleotides match TRBD1. CDR3 amino acids: CAWSTGQGRVTQYF. The CDR3 DNA is TGTGCCTGGAGTACGGGACAGGGACGGGTGACCCAGTACTTC. Complete variable domain (other parts from reference TRBV30 and TRBJ2-5): SQTIHQWPATLVQPVGSPLSLECTVEGTSNPNLYWYRQAAGRGLQLLFYSVGIGQISSEVPQNLSASRPQDRQFILSSKKLLLSDSGFYLCAWSTGQGRVTQYFGPGTRLLVL.